The 2 T cell receptor beta chains below come from one sample, sequenced in a study of response to subunit inactivated influenza vaccine. TCRdb used MiXCR to reprocess the RT-PCR reads, holding one entry per CDR3 protein. The table has 560,000 or so distinct CDR3 sequences, around 8% seen once. Sequences were derived from PBMCs from blood, sampled around 2 years after vaccination. The receptors were gathered from a man aged 50 to 69 who received an inactivated influenza vaccine.

This clonotype occurred a few times. One end of the junction varies from germline; a read error may be responsible. The chain links TRBV14 to TRBJ2-5; 9 bases line up with TRBD1. The CDR3 is 12 amino acids. The germline V gene encodes CDR1 SGHDN and CDR2 FVKESK. The CDR3: CASSQRTGVQNF. The DNA of the CDR3 is TGTGCCAGCAGCCAAAGGACAGGGGTTCAAAACTTC.

This clonotype has a count of ten or more. The chain recombines TRBV29-1 with TRBJ2-4; a possible D gene is TRBD2 (5 bases). Per germline, CDR1 SQVTM and CDR2 ANQGSEA. V shed 3 bases and J shed 2 bases, with 8 bases lying between them. CDR3 length: 13 residues. The CDR3 reads CSVEEVTKNIQYF. CDR3 in DNA: TGCAGCGTTGAGGAGGTAACCAAAAACATTCAGTACTTC.